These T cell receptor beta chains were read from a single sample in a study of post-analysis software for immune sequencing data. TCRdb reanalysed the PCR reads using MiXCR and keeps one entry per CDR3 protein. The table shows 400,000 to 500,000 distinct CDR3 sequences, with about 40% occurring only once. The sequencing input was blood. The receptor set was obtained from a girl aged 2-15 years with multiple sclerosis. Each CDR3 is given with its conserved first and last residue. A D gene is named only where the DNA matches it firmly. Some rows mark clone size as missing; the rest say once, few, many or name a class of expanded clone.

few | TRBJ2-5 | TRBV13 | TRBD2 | TGTGCCAGCAGCTTCATCTCGCCTAGCGGGGTCCAAGAGACCCAGTACTTC | CASSFISPSGVQETQYF
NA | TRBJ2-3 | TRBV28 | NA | TGTGCCAGCAGTTTATTTGCAGGAGAGGACACAGATACGCAGTATTTT | CASSLFAGEDTDTQYF
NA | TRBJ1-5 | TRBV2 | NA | TGTGCCAGCAGTGTCATATATCAGCCCCAGCATTTT | CASSVIYQPQHF
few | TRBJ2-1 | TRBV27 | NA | TGTGCCAGCAGTCAGGGGGGCGGACATGAGCAGTTCTTC | CASSQGGGHEQFF
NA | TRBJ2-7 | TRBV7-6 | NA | TGTGCCAGCGCAGACAGGCTTGCGTACGAGCAGTACTTC | CASADRLAYEQYF
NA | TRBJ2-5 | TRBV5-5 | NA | TGTGCCAGCAGCTTTTGGGGTTACCAAGAGACCCAGTACTTC | CASSFWGYQETQYF
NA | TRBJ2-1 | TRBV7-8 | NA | TGTGCCAGCAGCACTCCAGGAGGGATATCGTACAATGAGCAGTTCTTC | CASSTPGGISYNEQFF
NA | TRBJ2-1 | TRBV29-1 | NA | TGCAGCGTTGAAGGACACGGGTCGGAGCAGTTCTTC | CSVEGHGSEQFF
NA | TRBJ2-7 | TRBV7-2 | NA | TGTGCCAGCAACGTAGGGGGTAGCGTCTACGAGCAGTACTTC | CASNVGGSVYEQYF
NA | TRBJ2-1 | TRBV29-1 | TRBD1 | TGCAGCGTTGAGTTACAGGGGGCGTACAATGAGCAGTTCTTC | CSVELQGAYNEQFF
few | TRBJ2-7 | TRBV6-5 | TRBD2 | TGTGCCAGCAGTTACGGGACTAGGACCTACGAGCAGTACTTC | CASSYGTRTYEQYF
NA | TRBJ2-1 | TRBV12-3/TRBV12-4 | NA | TGTGCCAGCAGCAGGACTGAGGCTAACAATGAGCAGTTCTTC | CASSRTEANNEQFF
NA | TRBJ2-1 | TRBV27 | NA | TGTGCCAGCAGTTTAGGGACCAGGGGCTCCAATGAGCAGTTCTTC | CASSLGTRGSNEQFF
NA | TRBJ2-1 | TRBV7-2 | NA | TGTGCCAGCAGCCCGACGGTACAGAATCGGTTCTTC | CASSPTVQNRFF
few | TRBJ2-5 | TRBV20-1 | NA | TGCAGTGCTAGAGATTTTTTGTTGGGCAGGGTGTCGGAGACCCAGTACTTC | CSARDFLLGRVSETQYF
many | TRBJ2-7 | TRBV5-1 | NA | TGCGCCAGCAGCTTCCAGGGTTCCTACGAGCAGTACTTC | CASSFQGSYEQYF
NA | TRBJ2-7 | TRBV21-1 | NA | TGTACCAGCAGCAAATCAGGTGGGGATACCGGGACAGGACTTTACGAGCAGTACTTC | CTSSKSGGDTGTGLYEQYF
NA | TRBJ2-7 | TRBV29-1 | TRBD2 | TGCAGCGTTCTCGATGTAGAGGGAGGGAAGAATGAGCAGTACTTC | CSVLDVEGGKNEQYF
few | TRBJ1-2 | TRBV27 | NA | TGTGCCAGCAGTTTCAAGAAAAACTATGGCTACACCTTC | CASSFKKNYGYTF
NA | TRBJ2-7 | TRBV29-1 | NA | TGCAGCGTTGAAGGGCCCTACGAGCAGTACTTC | CSVEGPYEQYF
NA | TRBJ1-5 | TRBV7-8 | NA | TGTGCCAGCAGCTTAAGGGATCCTTATCAGCCCCAGCATTTT | CASSLRDPYQPQHF
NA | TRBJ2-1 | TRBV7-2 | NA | TGTGCCAGCAGCTTAATCCCTCTCCAGAGCTCCTACAATGAGCAGTTCTTC | CASSLIPLQSSYNEQFF
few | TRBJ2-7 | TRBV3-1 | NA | TGTGCCAGCAGCCAAGAATGGGGGGTACAATACGAGCAGTACTTC | CASSQEWGVQYEQYF
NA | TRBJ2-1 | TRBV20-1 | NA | TGCAGTGCTAGTTTCAGTTTCAACGCCTACAATGAGCAGTTCTTC | CSASFSFNAYNEQFF
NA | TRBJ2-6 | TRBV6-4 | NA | TGTGCCAGCAGTGTCGGGGCAGGGGCCAACGTCCTGACTTTC | CASSVGAGANVLTF
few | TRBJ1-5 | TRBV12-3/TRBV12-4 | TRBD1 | TGTGCCAGCAGCCACGGGACAGGGAGATATCAGCCCCAGCATTTT | CASSHGTGRYQPQHF
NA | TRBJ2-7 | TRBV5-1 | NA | TGCGCCAGCAGCTTGGGGGCAGGGGAAATCTACGAGCAGTACTTC | CASSLGAGEIYEQYF
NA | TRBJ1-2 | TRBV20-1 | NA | NA | CSARVATGNGCTF
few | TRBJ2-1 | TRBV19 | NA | TGTGCCAGTACTACGGTAGTAGGTTCCAATGAGCAGTTCTTC | CASTTVVGSNEQFF
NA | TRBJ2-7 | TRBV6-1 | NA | TGTGCCAGCAGTGAATTAGGGGATCTTTACGAGCAGTACTTC | CASSELGDLYEQYF
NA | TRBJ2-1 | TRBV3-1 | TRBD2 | TGTGCCAGCAGCCCCTTTCCGGGACTAGCGGGGCTTTGGGGAGGGAATGAGCAGTTCTTC | CASSPFPGLAGLWGGNEQFF
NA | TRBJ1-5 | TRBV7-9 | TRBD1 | TGTGCCAGCAGCTTAGGGGGAACAGGGGAAAATCAGCCTCAGCATTTT | CASSLGGTGENQPQHF
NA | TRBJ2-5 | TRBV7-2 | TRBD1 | TGTGCCAGCAGCTCGGACAGGTTCGAGACCCAGTACTTC | CASSSDRFETQYF
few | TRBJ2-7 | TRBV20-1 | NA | TGCAGTGCTAGAGGCCGGGAGAGATACGAGCAGTACTTC | CSARGRERYEQYF
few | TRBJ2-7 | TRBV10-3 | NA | TGTGCTATCAGTGGGGCTACAGCAGGCGCCTACGAGCAGTACTTC | CAISGATAGAYEQYF
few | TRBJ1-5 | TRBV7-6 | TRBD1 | TGTGCCAGCAGCTTAGGGACAGGGCCTTATAGCAATCAGCCCCAGCATTTT | CASSLGTGPYSNQPQHF
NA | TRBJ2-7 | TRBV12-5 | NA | TGTGCTAGTGGCCTCTCTACCGGGGGAGACTACGAGCAGTACTTC | CASGLSTGGDYEQYF
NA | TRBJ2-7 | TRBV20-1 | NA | TGCAGTGCTAGATCTTCCTATGACATAATTTCCTACGAGCAGTACTTC | CSARSSYDIISYEQYF
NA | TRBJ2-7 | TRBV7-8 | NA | TGTGCCAGCAGCGCTGACTGGCTCTCCTACGAGCAGTACTTC | CASSADWLSYEQYF
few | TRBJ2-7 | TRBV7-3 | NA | TGTGCCAGCAGCCCACGGGGGAACTCCTACGAGCAGTACTTC | CASSPRGNSYEQYF
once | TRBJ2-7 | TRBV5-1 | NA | TGCGCCAGCAGCTTGGGCAAGGTAAACGAGCAGTACTTC | CASSLGKVNEQYF
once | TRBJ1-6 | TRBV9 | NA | TGTGCCAGCAGCGTTCGGACAAGCTCCTATAATTCACCCCTCCACTTT | CASSVRTSSYNSPLHF
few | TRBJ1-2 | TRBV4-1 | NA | TGCGCCAGCAGCCAAGGTCGCTTGTGCACCTTC | CASSQGRLCTF
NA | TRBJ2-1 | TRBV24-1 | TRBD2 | TGTGCCACCAGTGATTGGACTAGCGGGAGGTATGAGCAGTTCTTC | CATSDWTSGRYEQFF